This TCR beta chain was sequenced in a study of shared clonotypes between healthy human individuals. Findings of the study overall: Sampling used blood alone; tissue repertoires probably differ.

In the source study's methods: Filtering differed, since immunoSEQ gave only junction sequences and no quality scores. Libraries were prepared by immunoSEQ multiplex PCR; TCRdb keeps only in-frame clonotypes and omits some of them. The D gene and trimming were derived from the DNA, and the V and J assignments and clone size from that table. This sample carries more than 400,000 clones, about 72% of them seen once, and the ten largest clones take about 12%. The V end lost 1 base, the J end lost 7 bases, and 7 bases lay between the germline ends. This CDR3 is 12 amino acids long. Per the germline V gene, CDR1 is MGHRA and CDR2 is YSYEKL. Comments on this clone: The antigen is unknown.

Sequencing was performed on PBMCs. The TCR sequence derives from a woman in her thirties or forties in good health. Some clones in this sample may be carry-over from other donors' samples. V gene TRBV4-1 combines with J gene TRBJ1-2; D uncertain. The CDR3 spells CASSQGLGGYTF. In DNA, the CDR3 is TGCGCCAGCAGCCAAGGCCTGGGTGGCTACACCTTC.